This T cell receptor beta chain was retrieved from a study of control samples from healthy donors and cancer patients. Produced via immunoSEQ multiplex PCR; TCRdb's table is partial and in-frame only. In the table there are 90,000 to 95,000 clones, around four fifths of which are singletons. From germline, CDR1 is LGHDT and CDR2 YNNKEL (reference sequence). This CDR3 has 15 residues. The ends were cut back, 1 base at V and 2 bases at J, with 9 bases in the middle. This sequence was found in a man in his thirties or forties in good health. The chain combines TRBV3-1 (or the pseudogene TRBV3-2) with TRBJ1-3, with unresolved D. Sequencing was done on a sample of blood. CDR3 residues: CASSQGSDAGNTIYF. The CDR3 DNA is TGTGCCAGCAGCCAAGGGTCAGACGCTGGAAACACCATATATTTT.